This TCR beta chain was obtained from a study of cytomegalovirus exposure and HLA in healthy donors. The CDR3 totals 14 residues. V was trimmed by 4 bases and J by 2 bases, leaving 11 bases between them. Germline CDR1 reads LNHDA; CDR2 reads SQIVND (reference sequence). The PCR ran on 60 Vbeta and 13 Jbeta primers. Profiled with immunoSEQ multiplex PCR; TCRdb holds only in-frame clones, not every one. The sample consists of 85,000 to 100,000 clones, over 65% of them appearing once. This clonotype was sampled from a woman aged 55-70 years in good health and CMV-seronegative. V gene TRBV19 combines with J gene TRBJ2-5; D possibly corresponds to TRBD2 (6 bases). Sequences were obtained from PBMCs. DNA for the CDR3: TGTGCCAGTAGTAGGGGGACTTTGCAAGAGACCCAGTACTTC. Protein sequence: CASSRGTLQETQYF.